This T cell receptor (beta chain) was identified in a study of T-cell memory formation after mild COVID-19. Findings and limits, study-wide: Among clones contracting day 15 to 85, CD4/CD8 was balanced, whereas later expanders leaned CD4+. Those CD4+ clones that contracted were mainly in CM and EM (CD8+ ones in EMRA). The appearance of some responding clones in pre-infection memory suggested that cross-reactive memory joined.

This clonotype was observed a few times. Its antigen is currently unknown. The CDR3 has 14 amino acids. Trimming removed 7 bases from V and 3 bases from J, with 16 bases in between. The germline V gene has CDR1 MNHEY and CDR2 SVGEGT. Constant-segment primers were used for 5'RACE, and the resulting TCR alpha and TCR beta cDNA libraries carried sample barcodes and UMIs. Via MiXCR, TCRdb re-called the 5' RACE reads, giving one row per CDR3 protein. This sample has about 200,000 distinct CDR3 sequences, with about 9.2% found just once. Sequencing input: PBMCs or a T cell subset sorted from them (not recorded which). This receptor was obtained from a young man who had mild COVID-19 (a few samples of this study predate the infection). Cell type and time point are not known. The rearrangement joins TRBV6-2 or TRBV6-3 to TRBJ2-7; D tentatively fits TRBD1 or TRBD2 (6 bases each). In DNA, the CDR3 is TGTGCCAGCACCAAAGGGGGAGGTCACTACGAGCAGTACTTC. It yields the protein CASTKGGGHYEQYF.